A selection of T cell receptor beta chains follows, all from one sample in a study of blood T cells in healthy people across ages. TCRdb re-analysed the 5' RACE reads in MiXCR, keeping a single row per CDR3 protein. The data contain some 1.5 million distinct CDR3 sequences, about 30% of them singletons. Specimen: blood. These receptors all come from a woman in her twenties or thirties in good health. Both conserved end residues are part of each CDR3. Fields, in order: V gene, J gene, clone size, D gene, CDR3 DNA, CDR3 protein. A D gene is named only where the DNA matches it firmly. Rows may omit the clone size; those that give it use once, few, many or a size class.

TRBV5-1,TRBJ2-1,few,TRBD1,TGCGCCAGCAGCTTATTAAGCGGGACAGGGAAGGGCTCCTACAATGAGCAGTTCTTC,CASSLLSGTGKGSYNEQFF
TRBV5-1,TRBJ2-3,NA,NA,TGCGCCAGCAGCGCTGGGCAGAAATATACGCAGTATTTT,CASSAGQKYTQYF
TRBV29-1,TRBJ2-7,many,NA,TGCAGCGCAGCTGGGGGCACTTCATCCTACGAGCAGTACTTC,CSAAGGTSSYEQYF
TRBV20-1,TRBJ2-5,NA,TRBD1,TGCAGTGCTAGTTTTCTCGGACAGGCCCAAGAGACCCAGTACTTC,CSASFLGQAQETQYF
TRBV18,TRBJ2-7,few,NA,TGTGCCAGCTCACCACCGGAAACAGGGTCACGGGACGAGCAGTACTTC,CASSPPETGSRDEQYF
TRBV24-1,TRBJ2-1,NA,TRBD2,TGTGCCACCAGCCACAGTAGCGGGCCCTACAATGAGCAGTTCTTC,CATSHSSGPYNEQFF
TRBV5-1,TRBJ1-2,few,TRBD1,TGCGCCAGCAGCATGGGACAGACCGAATTCTATGGCTACACCTTC,CASSMGQTEFYGYTF
TRBV7-9,TRBJ2-5,NA,NA,TGTGCCAGCAGCTTACAGGGGATGACAGAGACCCAGTACTTC,CASSLQGMTETQYF
TRBV9,TRBJ1-4,few,TRBD1,TGTGCCAGCAGCCCAGGACAGGGCACCGGTGAAAAACTGTTTTTT,CASSPGQGTGEKLFF
TRBV7-9,TRBJ2-7,many,NA,TGTGCCAGCAGCGCCAAGGACAAATCCTACGAGCAGTACTTC,CASSAKDKSYEQYF
TRBV12-3/TRBV12-4,TRBJ2-1,few,NA,TGTGCCAGCAGTCGGGACTCCTACGAGCAGTTCTTC,CASSRDSYEQFF
TRBV10-3,TRBJ2-1,many,NA,TGTGCCATCAGTGAGTTAGGGGACAATGAGCAGTTCTTC,CAISELGDNEQFF
TRBV5-5,TRBJ2-7,NA,TRBD1,TGTGCCAGCAGCACCTCGGCCGGGACAGGAGCCTACGAGCAGTACTTC,CASSTSAGTGAYEQYF
TRBV9,TRBJ2-3,few,NA,TGTGCCAGCAGCGTAGTGGGCTCCCTCACAGATACGCAGTATTTT,CASSVVGSLTDTQYF
TRBV15,TRBJ2-1,many,NA,TGTGCCACCAGCTCCCGAGCGGGCGCGAACAATGAGCAGTTCTTC,CATSSRAGANNEQFF
TRBV5-1,TRBJ2-7,once,NA,TGCGCCAGCAACAAACCGGAAAACTCCTACGAGCAGTACTTC,CASNKPENSYEQYF
TRBV5-1,TRBJ2-7,few,TRBD2,TGCGCCAGCAGCTTAGATAGCGGGATCCCCTACGAGCAGTACTTC,CASSLDSGIPYEQYF
TRBV6-6,TRBJ2-2,NA,TRBD1,TGTGCCACCGCTGGCGGACAGGGGTGGCCCGGGGAGCTGTTTTTT,CATAGGQGWPGELFF